Listed here is a single T cell receptor beta chain. Per the authors' pipeline: By means of reference gene primer amplification, nucleated cell counts were estimated. Profiling relied on immunoSEQ multiplex PCR, and the TCRdb table lists in-frame clones only, not all of them. That table supplies the V and J calls and clone size; D and trimming were determined from the DNA. The repertoire holds some 170,000 clones, with approximately 88% as singletons. The sample belongs to a study of blood T cell repertoires in COVID-19. Germline-derived CDR1 and CDR2 are LNHDA and SQIVND (reference sequence). CDR3 size: 14 residues. V lost 4 bases, J lost 8 bases, and 17 bases lay in between.

The chain has TRBV19 and TRBJ1-1, with a tentative D call TRBD1 (5 bases). Sequencing was done on a sample of peripheral blood. This receptor was obtained from a woman between 50 and 59 years old with acute or convalescent COVID-19. CDR3: CASSRGLPVKEAFF. CDR3 in DNA: TGTGCCAGTAGTAGGGGACTGCCGGTCAAAGAAGCTTTCTTT.